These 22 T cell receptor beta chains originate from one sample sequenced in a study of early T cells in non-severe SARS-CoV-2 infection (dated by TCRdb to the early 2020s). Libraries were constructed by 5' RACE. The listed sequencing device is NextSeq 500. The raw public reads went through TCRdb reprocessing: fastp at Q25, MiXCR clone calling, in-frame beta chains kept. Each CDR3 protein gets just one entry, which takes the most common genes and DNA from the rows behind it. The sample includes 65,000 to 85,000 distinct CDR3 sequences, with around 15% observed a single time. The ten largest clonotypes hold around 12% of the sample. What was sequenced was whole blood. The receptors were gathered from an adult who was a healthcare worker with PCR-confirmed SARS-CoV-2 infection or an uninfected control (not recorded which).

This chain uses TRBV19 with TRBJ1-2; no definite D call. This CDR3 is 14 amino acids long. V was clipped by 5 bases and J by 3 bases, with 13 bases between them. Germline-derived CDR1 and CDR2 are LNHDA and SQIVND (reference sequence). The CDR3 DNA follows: TGTGCCAGTAGTCAGATCGATCGGGACTATGGCTACACCTTC. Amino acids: CASSQIDRDYGYTF. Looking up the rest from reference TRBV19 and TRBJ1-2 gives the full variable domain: DGGITQSPKYLFRKEGQNVTLSCEQNLNHDAMYWYRQDPGQGLRLIYYSQIVNDFQKGDIAEGYSVSREKKESFPLTVTSAQKNPTAFYLCASSQIDRDYGYTFGSGTRLTVV.

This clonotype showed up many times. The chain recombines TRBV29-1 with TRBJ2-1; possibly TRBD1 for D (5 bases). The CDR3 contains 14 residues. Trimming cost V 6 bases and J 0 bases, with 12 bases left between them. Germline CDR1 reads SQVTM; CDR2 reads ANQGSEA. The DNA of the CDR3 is TGCAGCGTCCCTGACAGTTTCTCCTACAATGAGCAGTTCTTC. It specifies CSVPDSFSYNEQFF.

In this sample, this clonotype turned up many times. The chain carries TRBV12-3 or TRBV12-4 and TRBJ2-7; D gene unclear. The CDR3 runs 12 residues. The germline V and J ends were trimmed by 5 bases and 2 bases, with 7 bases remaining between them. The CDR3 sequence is CASSARTYEQYF. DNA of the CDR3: TGTGCCAGCAGTGCAAGGACCTACGAGCAGTACTTC.

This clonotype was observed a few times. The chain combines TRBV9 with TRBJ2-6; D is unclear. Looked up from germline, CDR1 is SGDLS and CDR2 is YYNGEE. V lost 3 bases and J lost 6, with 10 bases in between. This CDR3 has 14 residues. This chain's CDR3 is CASSERLEANVLTF. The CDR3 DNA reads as TGTGCCAGCAGCGAACGACTTGAGGCCAACGTCCTGACTTTC.

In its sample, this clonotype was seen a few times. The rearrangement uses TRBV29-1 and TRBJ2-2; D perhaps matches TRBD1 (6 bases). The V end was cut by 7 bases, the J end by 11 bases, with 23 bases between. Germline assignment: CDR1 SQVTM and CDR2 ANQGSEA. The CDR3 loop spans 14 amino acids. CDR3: CSALLGGMTGELFF. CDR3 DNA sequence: TGCAGCGCCCTATTGGGCGGCATGACAGGAGAGCTGTTTTTT.

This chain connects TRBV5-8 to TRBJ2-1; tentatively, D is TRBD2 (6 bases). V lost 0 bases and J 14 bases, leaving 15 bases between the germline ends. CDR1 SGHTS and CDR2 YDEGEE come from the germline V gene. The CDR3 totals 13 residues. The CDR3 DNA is TGTGCCAGCAGCTTGGTATCGGCGGGACGGGAGTTCTTC. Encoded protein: CASSLVSAGREFF.

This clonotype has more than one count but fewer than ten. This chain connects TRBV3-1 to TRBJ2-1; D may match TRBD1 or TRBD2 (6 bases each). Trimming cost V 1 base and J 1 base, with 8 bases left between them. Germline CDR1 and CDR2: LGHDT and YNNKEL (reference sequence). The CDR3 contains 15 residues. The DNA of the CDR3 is TGTGCCAGCAGCCAAGGGGGGGCGTCCTACAATGAGCAGTTCTTC. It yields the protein CASSQGGASYNEQFF.

The CDR3 DNA reads TGTGCCAGCAGACGGGACAGTATGAACACTGAAGCTTTCTTT. Translation: CASRRDSMNTEAFF. V and J are TRBV6-5 and TRBJ1-1, with TRBD1 matching 7 bases. Trimming took 6 bases from V and 0 from J; bases not matched to a gene: 4. Germline V gives CDR1 MNHEY, CDR2 SVGAGI. The CDR3 has 14 amino acids.

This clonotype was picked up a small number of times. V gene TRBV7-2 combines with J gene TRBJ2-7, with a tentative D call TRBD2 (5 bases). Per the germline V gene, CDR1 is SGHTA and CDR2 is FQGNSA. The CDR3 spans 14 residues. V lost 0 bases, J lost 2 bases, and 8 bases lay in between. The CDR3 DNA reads TGTGCCAGCAGCTTAGCGCAGCGGCCCTACGAGCAGTACTTC. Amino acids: CASSLAQRPYEQYF. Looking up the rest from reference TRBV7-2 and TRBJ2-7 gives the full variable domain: GAGVSQSPSNKVTEKGKDVELRCDPISGHTALYWYRQSLGQGLEFLIYFQGNSAPDKSGLPSDRFSAERTGGSVSTLTIQRTQQEDSAVYLCASSLAQRPYEQYFGPGTRLTVT.

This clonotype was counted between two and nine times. The CDR3 sequence is CSVGPGELFF. CDR3 DNA sequence: TGCAGCGTTGGGCCCGGGGAGCTGTTTTTT. The chain uses TRBV29-1 and TRBJ2-2; D gene unclear. Germline lookup yields CDR1 SQVTM and CDR2 ANQGSEA. Trimming shortened V by 4 bases and J by 6 bases, and 3 bases separated the two germline ends. The CDR3 length is 10 residues.

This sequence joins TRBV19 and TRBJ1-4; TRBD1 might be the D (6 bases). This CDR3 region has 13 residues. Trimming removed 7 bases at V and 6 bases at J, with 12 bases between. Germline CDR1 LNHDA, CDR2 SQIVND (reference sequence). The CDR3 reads CASKAGDHEKLFF. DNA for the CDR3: TGTGCCAGTAAGGCAGGGGATCATGAAAAACTGTTTTTT.

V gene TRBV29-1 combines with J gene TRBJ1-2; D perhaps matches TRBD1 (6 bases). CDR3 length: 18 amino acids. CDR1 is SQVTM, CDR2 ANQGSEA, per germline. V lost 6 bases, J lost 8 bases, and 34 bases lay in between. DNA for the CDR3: TGCAGCGTCGTCCTACCAGACAGGACTACCAACCGACTATGGGGCTACACCTTC. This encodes CSVVLPDRTTNRLWGYTF.

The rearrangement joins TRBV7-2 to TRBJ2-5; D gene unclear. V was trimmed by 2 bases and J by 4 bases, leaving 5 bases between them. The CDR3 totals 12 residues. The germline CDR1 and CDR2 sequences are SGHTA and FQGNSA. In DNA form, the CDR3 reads TGTGCCAGCAGCTTACTCACAGAGACCCAGTACTTC. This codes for CASSLLTETQYF.

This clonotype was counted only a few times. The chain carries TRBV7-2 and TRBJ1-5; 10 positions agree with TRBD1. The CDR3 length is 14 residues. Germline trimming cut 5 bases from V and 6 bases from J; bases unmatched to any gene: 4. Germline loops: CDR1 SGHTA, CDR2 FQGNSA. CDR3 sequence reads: CASSRTGGGQPQHF. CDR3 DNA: TGTGCCAGCAGCCGGACAGGGGGTGGTCAGCCCCAGCATTTT.

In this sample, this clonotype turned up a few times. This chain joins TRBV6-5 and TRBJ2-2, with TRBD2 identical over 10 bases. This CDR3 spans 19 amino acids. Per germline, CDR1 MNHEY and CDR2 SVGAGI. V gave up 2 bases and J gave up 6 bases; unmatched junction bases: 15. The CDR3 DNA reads TGTGCCAGCAGTTACCCCTCCGGCGTGGCTAGCGGGGGTGCCGGGGAGCTGTTTTTT. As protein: CASSYPSGVASGGAGELFF.

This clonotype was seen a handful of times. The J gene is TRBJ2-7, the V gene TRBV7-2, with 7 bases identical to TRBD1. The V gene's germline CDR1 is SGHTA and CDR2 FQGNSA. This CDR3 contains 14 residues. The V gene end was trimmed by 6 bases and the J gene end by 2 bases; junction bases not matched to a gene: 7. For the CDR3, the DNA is TGTGCCAGCAGGAAACAGGGGAGTACCTACGAGCAGTACTTC. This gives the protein CASRKQGSTYEQYF.

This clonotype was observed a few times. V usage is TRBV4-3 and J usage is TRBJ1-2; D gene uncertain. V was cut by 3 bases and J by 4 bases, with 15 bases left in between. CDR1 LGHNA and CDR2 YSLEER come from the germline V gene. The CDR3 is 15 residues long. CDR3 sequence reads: CASSQELTDVYGYTF. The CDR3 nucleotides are TGCGCCAGCAGCCAGGAGCTGACCGATGTCTATGGCTACACCTTC.

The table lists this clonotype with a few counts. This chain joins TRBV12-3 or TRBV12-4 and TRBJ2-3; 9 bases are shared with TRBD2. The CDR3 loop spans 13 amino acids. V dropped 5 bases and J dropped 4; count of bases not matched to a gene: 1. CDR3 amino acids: CASSRGGADTQYF. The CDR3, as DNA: TGTGCCAGCAGTCGCGGGGGGGCAGATACGCAGTATTTT.

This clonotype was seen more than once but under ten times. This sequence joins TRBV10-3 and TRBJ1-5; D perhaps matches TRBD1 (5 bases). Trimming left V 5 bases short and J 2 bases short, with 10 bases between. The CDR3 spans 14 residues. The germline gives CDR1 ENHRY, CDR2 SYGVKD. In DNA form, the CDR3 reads TGTGCCATCAGTTTCCAGGGTGGCAATCAGCCCCAGCATTTT. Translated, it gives CAISFQGGNQPQHF.

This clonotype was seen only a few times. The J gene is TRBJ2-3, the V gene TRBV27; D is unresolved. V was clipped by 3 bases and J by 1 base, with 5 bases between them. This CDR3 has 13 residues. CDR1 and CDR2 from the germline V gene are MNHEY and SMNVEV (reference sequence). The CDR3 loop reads CASSFLGTDTQYF. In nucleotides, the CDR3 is TGTGCCAGCAGTTTTCTTGGCACAGATACGCAGTATTTT.

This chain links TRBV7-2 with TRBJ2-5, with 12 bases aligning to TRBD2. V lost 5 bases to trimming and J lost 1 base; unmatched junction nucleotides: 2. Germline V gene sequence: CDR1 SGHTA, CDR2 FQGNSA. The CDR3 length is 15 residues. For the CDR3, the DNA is TGTGCCAGCAGCCGACTAGCGGGAGTCCAAGAGACCCAGTACTTC. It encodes CASSRLAGVQETQYF. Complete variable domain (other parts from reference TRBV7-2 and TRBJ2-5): GAGVSQSPSNKVTEKGKDVELRCDPISGHTALYWYRQSLGQGLEFLIYFQGNSAPDKSGLPSDRFSAERTGGSVSTLTIQRTQQEDSAVYLCASSRLAGVQETQYFGPGTRLLVL.

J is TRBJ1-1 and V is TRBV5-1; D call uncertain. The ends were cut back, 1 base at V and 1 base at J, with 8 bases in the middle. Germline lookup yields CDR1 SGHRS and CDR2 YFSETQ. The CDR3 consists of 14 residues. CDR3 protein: CASSLWAANTEAFF. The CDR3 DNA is TGCGCCAGCAGCTTGTGGGCAGCGAACACTGAAGCTTTCTTT. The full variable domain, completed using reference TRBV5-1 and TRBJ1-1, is KAGVTQTPRYLIKTRGQQVTLSCSPISGHRSVSWYQQTPGQGLQFLFEYFSETQRNKGNFPGRFSGRQFSNSRSEMNVSTLELGDSALYLCASSLWAANTEAFFGQGTRLTVV.